This T cell receptor (beta chain) is drawn from a study of cytomegalovirus exposure and HLA in healthy donors. The PCR ran on 60 Vbeta and 13 Jbeta primers. Data came from immunoSEQ multiplex PCR; TCRdb stores just in-frame clones and leaves some out. The repertoire includes 90,000 to 150,000 clones, 55% to 65% of them detected once, and more than 8% sits in the top ten. Trimming removed 6 bases from V and 2 bases from J; junction bases left unmatched: 7. CDR3 length: 14 amino acids. CDR1 is MNHEY and CDR2 is SVGAGI in the germline V gene. V usage is TRBV6-5 and J usage is TRBJ2-7; 7 bases fit TRBD1. This clonotype originated in a man aged 40-49 years in good health and CMV-seropositive. Sequenced input: PBMCs. The CDR3 bases are TGTGCCAGCAGACGCCGGGACAGTCCCTACGAGCAGTACTTC. Its translation: CASRRRDSPYEQYF.